This T cell receptor beta chain was documented in a study of T cells in Graves' hyperthyroidism and ophthalmopathy (dated by TCRdb to between 2018 and 2020). Describing the broader study: Peripheral blood was sampled at the time of initial diagnosis, prior to any treatment. In addition, the study compared T-cell repertoires in thyroid tissue and in blood from five to seven Graves' hyperthyroidism patients. Whether ophthalmopathy could be predicted prospectively was tested in an independent validation cohort made up of under 20 hyperthyroidism patients plus 17 patients who later progressed to ophthalmopathy. The 100 or so discovery patients were randomly divided into training and test sets at a 7:3 ratio. To identify distinguishing TCR V-J signatures, a discovery cohort of around 100 patients was used, comprising roughly 45 with Graves' ophthalmopathy and around 57 with stable Graves' hyperthyroidism. Once sampling was done, hyperthyroidism patients were given methimazole at a starting dose of 30 mg daily, whereas ophthalmopathy patients were given high-dose intravenous methylprednisolone. The paper reports TCR Vbeta CDR3 sequencing of 130 to 150 peripheral blood samples: over 40 ophthalmopathy, roughly 74 hyperthyroidism and approximately 17 progressor patients.

Amplification of TCR beta CDR3 regions was carried out from RNA transcripts. For the first round of RT-PCR on the TCR CDR3, the HTBI primer set was used together with the Qiagen OneStep RT-PCR kit. Libraries were constructed in a second round of multiplex PCR, after which size selection and purification were performed. Sequencing of the libraries was done on an Illumina HiSeq2000 using paired-end 100 bp reads. From the authors' description of their analysis: Raw data were processed with SOAPnuke, discarding reads with adapters, uncalled bases, mean Phred below 15, or no exact constant-primer or identifier match. High-quality paired reads were merged with COPE v1.2.5, and unique nucleotide sequences were defined as clonotypes. Clonotypes were aligned to IMGT TRBV, TRBD and TRBJ reference segments using MiTCR v1.1. The analysis included only V-J combinations with a frequency above 0.0001, which together covered 99.2% of the repertoires. A TCS score was defined as the ratio of F50 (clonal expansion) to E x V (chaos), with BLOSUM62-based TCRdist applied between CDR3 peptides within each V-J. Welch's t-statistics and random forest reduced around 510 V-J features to 10 to 15, which were used in a naive Bayes classifier (R e1071). TCRdb's own reprocessing of the public reads used fastp at Q25 and MiXCR and kept productive beta chains. Entries are consolidated by CDR3 protein sequence, retaining the most common genes and DNA. V and J calls and clone size were set by TCRdb, not the authors. The sample includes about 350,000 distinct CDR3 sequences, with 13% to 15% observed a single time. The ten biggest clones cover roughly 19% of the sample.

Points the paper makes about the study in general: No statistical method was used to fix the sample size in advance, and group allocation was not hidden from the investigators. In validation, the model predicted progression to ophthalmopathy with 60% to 71% sensitivity and 72% to 85% specificity, a median of about 6.7 months before onset. Blood samples also contained most of the expanded thyroid clonotypes (frequency above 0.001), which suggests that blood repertoires may reflect thyroid immune responses. In cross-validation, a model built on a 13 V-J signature told ophthalmopathy apart from stable hyperthyroidism with 87.88% sensitivity and around 83% specificity, and in testing the same model reached 80%/75%.

This clonotype was found a few times. It lacks a known antigen. No much larger clone exists at a distance of one base, and base qualities are not known. Moderately to severely active disease, a Clinical Activity Score of at least 3, a NOSPECS grade of at least 4, and a duration under 3 months were present in ophthalmopathy patients. Exclusion was applied to patients with uncontrolled infections, other autoimmune diseases, pregnancy or lactation. Diagnoses were established on the basis of clinical symptoms, serum thyroxine and TRAb, thyroid ultrasound, and orbital computed tomography. PBMCs were separated from about 10 ml of fresh peripheral blood using Ficoll-Paque density gradient centrifugation. Total RNA was extracted using Trizol reagent, and RNA quality was assessed on an Agilent 2100 Bioanalyzer. The receptor's source is a woman in her sixties with Graves' ophthalmopathy. Sequencing input: blood.

The DNA sequence is given as TGTGCCAGCAGTCCCGGGACAGGGACTCATGAAAAACTGTTTTTT. Its protein is CASSPGTGTHEKLFF. Rearrangement joined TRBV12-3 or TRBV12-4 to TRBJ1-4; TRBD1 lines up with 9 middle nucleotides. The CDR3 spans 15 residues, from the cysteine through the phenylalanine. CDR3 DNA only is kept here, 45 bases in frame from base 1. Relative to germline, V is missing 5 bases and J is missing 6 bases, with 7 bases of the junction outside any gene match.